The rows below give T cell receptor beta chains drawn from one sample of a study of blood T cells in healthy people across ages. TCRdb re-called the 5' RACE reads with MiXCR, one entry per CDR3 protein. The data show about 1.6 million distinct CDR3 sequences, roughly 30% seen once. Sequences were obtained from blood. The origin of the receptors is a woman aged 25 to 39 in good health. Both conserved end residues are part of each CDR3. The D gene is left open where the match is weak. Clone size, where shown, is once, few, many, or a class for clones that have expanded.

TRBJ2-3	-	TRBV6-1	-	17	TGTGCCAGCAGCCGCGGCAAAACTGCCGGAGGCACAGATACGCAGTATTTT	CASSRGKTAGGTDTQYF
TRBJ1-1	-	TRBV6-2/TRBV6-3	few	14	TGTGCCAGCAGATCAAGGACGGAGAACACTGAAGCTTTCTTT	CASRSRTENTEAFF
TRBJ2-7	TRBD2	TRBV13	-	13	TGTGCCAGCAGCGCCCTAGCGGGACTCGAGCAGTACTTC	CASSALAGLEQYF
TRBJ1-2	TRBD1	TRBV11-2	-	15	TGTGCCAGCAGCTTAGCAGGGGGCCAGAACTATGGCTACACCTTC	CASSLAGGQNYGYTF
TRBJ1-1	-	TRBV10-3	few	13	TGTGCCACCTCACCTGAGGGGAACACTGAAGCTTTCTTT	CATSPEGNTEAFF
TRBJ1-6	TRBD1	TRBV20-1	few	16	TGCAGTGCCGTAAACTCCGGGACAGGAGATAATTCACCCCTCCACTTT	CSAVNSGTGDNSPLHF
TRBJ2-1	-	TRBV3-1	-	15	TGTGCCAGCAGCCTCGCCCGCCGCCGCTACAATGAGCAGTTCTTC	CASSLARRRYNEQFF
TRBJ2-5	TRBD2	TRBV4-1	-	16	TGCGCCAGCAGCCGGATACTAGCGATTGGGTCCTACAGGCAGTACTTC	CASSRILAIGSYRQYF
TRBJ2-7	-	TRBV27	-	15	TGTGCCAGCATGGCGAGGTTGGCACCTGGCTACGAGCAGTACTTC	CASMARLAPGYEQYF
TRBJ2-7	-	TRBV20-1	few	15	TGCAGTGCTAGAGATATGGGGGGCACCCCTTACGAGCAGTACTTC	CSARDMGGTPYEQYF
TRBJ2-5	TRBD2	TRBV7-3	-	16	TGTGCCAGCAGCCCAGGGACTAGCGGGCTGCAAGAGACCCAGTACTTC	CASSPGTSGLQETQYF
TRBJ2-3	TRBD2	TRBV6-2/TRBV6-3	few	15	TGTGCCAGCAGGGAGCGGGGGAGTGGAACAGATACGCAGTATTTT	CASRERGSGTDTQYF
TRBJ2-1	TRBD2	TRBV4-1	-	16	TGCGCCAGCAGCCAGTCCACTAGCGGGGGGGTTAATGAGCAGTTCTTC	CASSQSTSGGVNEQFF
TRBJ2-1	TRBD1	TRBV20-1	-	16	TGCAGTGCTCTCACCCGACAGGGCCCGTATTACAATGAGCAGTTCTTC	CSALTRQGPYYNEQFF
TRBJ1-2	-	TRBV24-1	few	12	TGTGCCACCAGTGAGGGGGCTGGCGGCTACACCTTC	CATSEGAGGYTF
TRBJ2-2	TRBD2	TRBV6-1	few	14	TGTGCCAGCAGTTTGGGACTAGCGGCCGGGGAGCTGTTTTTT	CASSLGLAAGELFF
TRBJ2-1	-	TRBV5-5	few	15	TGTGCCAGCAGCTTCGACGTTACTCGCGGGAATGAGCAGTTCTTC	CASSFDVTRGNEQFF
TRBJ2-4	-	TRBV20-1	-	16	TGCAGTGCTAGAGATAAGGGCGACATAGCCAAAAACATTCAGTACTTC	CSARDKGDIAKNIQYF
TRBJ2-7	-	TRBV6-2/TRBV6-3	-	17	TGTGCCAGCAGTGACTCCAAAAAGGGTGTAGCGGTCTACGAGCAGTACTTC	CASSDSKKGVAVYEQYF
TRBJ2-7	-	TRBV27	-	16	TGTGCCAGCAGTTTACGTGTTAGCGGAGCGCACTACGAGCAGTACTTC	CASSLRVSGAHYEQYF
TRBJ2-7	TRBD2	TRBV20-1	-	13	TGCAGTGCACGCCAGGGAGGGAGATACGAGCAGTACTTC	CSARQGGRYEQYF
TRBJ2-5	TRBD2	TRBV10-3	few	16	TGTGCCATCAGTATAGGCCTAGCGGGGGCCCAAGAGACCCAGTACTTC	CAISIGLAGAQETQYF
TRBJ2-3	TRBD2	TRBV7-3	many	15	TGTGCCAGCAGCGCCACTAGCGGGAGTACAGATACGCAGTATTTT	CASSATSGSTDTQYF
TRBJ1-1	-	TRBV7-8	-	13	TGTGCCAGCAGCATCAAACAGGGAAATGAAGCTTTCTTT	CASSIKQGNEAFF
TRBJ2-3	-	TRBV10-3	-	13	TGTGCCATCAGGGACCTCTCGGGCGATACGCAGTATTTT	CAIRDLSGDTQYF
TRBJ2-7	-	TRBV5-1	-	13	TGCGCCAGCAGCCGCAGGGGCGGGTCCGAGCAGTACTTC	CASSRRGGSEQYF
TRBJ1-5	-	TRBV20-1	-	14	TGCAGTGCTAGAGAACCAGGGGACAATCAGCCCCAGCATTTT	CSAREPGDNQPQHF
TRBJ2-3	-	TRBV27	-	18	TGTGCCAGCAGTTTAGGTCTAGCAGGAGGGAAAGACTTAGATACGCAGTATTTT	CASSLGLAGGKDLDTQYF
TRBJ1-1	-	TRBV29-1	few	12	TGCAGCGTGGTGGGCCAGGGCTGGTGGGCTTTCTTT	CSVVGQGWWAFF
TRBJ2-3	-	TRBV10-3	few	12	TGTGCCGCCTCTACGGGACTCCAAACGCAGTATTTT	CAASTGLQTQYF
TRBJ1-2	TRBD1	TRBV20-1	many	14	TGCAGTGCTGGGGGGACAGAGACTTACTATGGCTACACCTTC	CSAGGTETYYGYTF
TRBJ2-3	-	TRBV6-1	-	14	TGTGCCAGCAGCCCCCTTAGGAGCTCCGATACGCAGTATTTT	CASSPLRSSDTQYF
TRBJ2-1	-	TRBV7-6	-	13	TGTGCCAGCAGCTCGAGTGTGGTCGATGAGCAGTTCTTC	CASSSSVVDEQFF
TRBJ1-1	-	TRBV3-1	-	13	TGTGCCAGCAGCCAAGAGAATAGTTATGAAGCTTTCTTT	CASSQENSYEAFF
TRBJ2-1	TRBD2	TRBV10-3	few	18	TGTGCCATCAGTGAGTCGATGGCCCTAGCGGGCTCCTACAATGAGCAGTTCTTC	CAISESMALAGSYNEQFF
TRBJ1-1	-	TRBV27	once	13	TGTGCCAGCAGGGACGTCCGGAGAACTGAAGCTTTCTTT	CASRDVRRTEAFF
TRBJ2-1	-	TRBV14	few	15	TGTGCCAGCAGCCCAAGAGGGCCGGTGTACAATGAGCAGTTCTTC	CASSPRGPVYNEQFF
TRBJ2-7	TRBD2	TRBV5-1	once	17	TGCGCCAGCAGCTCCACTAGCGGGGGGTTCTTCTCCTACGAGCAGTACTTC	CASSSTSGGFFSYEQYF
TRBJ1-2	TRBD1	TRBV4-2	once	15	TGTGCCAGCAGCCACCCTCCCAGGGGGCCGTCTGGCCACACCTTC	CASSHPPRGPSGHTF
TRBJ2-3	-	TRBV6-2/TRBV6-3	few	12	TGTGCCAGCAGTGACGATGGAGATACGCAGTATTTT	CASSDDGDTQYF
TRBJ2-2	TRBD2	TRBV14	-	16	TGTGCCAGCAGCCAAGTCCCTGGACTAGCCCCCGGGGAGCTGTTTTTT	CASSQVPGLAPGELFF
TRBJ1-1	-	TRBV7-3	-	13	TGTGCCAGCAGCCAACTGGTGGGGACTGAAGCTTTCTTT	CASSQLVGTEAFF
TRBJ2-1	TRBD2	TRBV6-5	few	13	TGTGCCAGCAGTCCCGGGGGGGCCGGTGAGCAGTTCTTC	CASSPGGAGEQFF
TRBJ2-3	TRBD2	TRBV25-1	few	13	TGTGCCAGCGGCGGGGGGAGAGCAGATACGCAGTATTTT	CASGGGRADTQYF
TRBJ2-1	-	TRBV20-1	-	14	TGCAGTGCTAGAGTTGAAGTAGTCTATGGGGAGCAGTTCTTC	CSARVEVVYGEQFF